What follows is one T cell receptor beta chain and its context. What it recognizes is unknown. Template-switching 5'RACE yielded the TCR cDNA; a universal primer site and UMIs were added in the process. TCRdb used MiXCR to reprocess the 5' RACE reads, holding one entry per CDR3 protein. The sample contains tens of thousands of distinct CDR3 sequences, roughly 8% of which appear only once. The data are from a study of T cells after yellow fever vaccination. Findings and limits, study-wide: Most clones from primary vaccination resurfaced after the booster (around 95% CD4, less than 90% CD8).

The CDR3 is 17 residues long. CDR1 and CDR2 (germline): MNHEY, SMNVEV (reference sequence). With 4 bases clipped from V and 0 bases from J, the junction kept 10 bases outside the gene matches. The receptor's source is a man aged 30 to 45 who received the YFV17D yellow fever vaccine. The chain is built from TRBV27 and TRBJ2-3, with 7 nucleotides matching TRBD2. Specimen: CD8+ T cells sorted from PBMCs, collected on the day of the yellow fever booster vaccination. The DNA for the CDR3 is TGTGCCAGCAGTTCTCTTATGGCGGGAGCTAGCACAGATACGCAGTATTTT. Protein: CASSSLMAGASTDTQYF.